Below are 30 T cell receptor beta chains sequenced from a single sample in a study of blood T cells in healthy people across ages. It was with a sample-barcoded 5' primer and a J-beta primer mix that a second PCR of roughly 6 to 11 cycles was run. TCRdb re-called the 5' RACE reads through MiXCR, storing one row per CDR3 protein. Counted here are 650,000 to 1,000,000 distinct CDR3 sequences, less than 60% occurring once; the ten biggest clones make up 15% to 20%. The sample taken for sequencing was blood. Receptor source: an elderly man in good health.

This clonotype was counted a single time. The chain has TRBV27 and TRBJ1-5; TRBD1 agrees at 7 bases. The CDR3 has 15 amino acids. V was clipped by 5 bases and J by 5 bases; unmatched bases: 9. Germline CDR1 and CDR2: MNHEY and SMNVEV (reference sequence). CDR3 nucleotide sequence: TGTGCCAGCAGTCCCTTGACAGGGAGGTATCAGCCCCAGCATTTT. Its translation: CASSPLTGRYQPQHF.

The gene calls are TRBV9 and TRBJ2-1; TRBD1 matches at 8 bases. There are 15 residues in the CDR3. The V and J ends lost 3 bases and 5 bases, in that order; junction bases with no gene match: 7. The germline V gene has CDR1 SGDLS and CDR2 YYNGEE. DNA of the CDR3: TGTGCCAGCAGCGACACAGGGGGACGAAACAATGAGCAGTTCTTC. It encodes CASSDTGGRNNEQFF.

Only a few counts were recorded for this clonotype. The V and J genes are TRBV9 and TRBJ2-7, with TRBD1 as a possible D gene (5 bases). Germline-derived CDR1 and CDR2 are SGDLS and YYNGEE. CDR3 length: 14 residues. The V gene lost 1 base and the J gene lost 5 bases, with 13 bases spanning the gap. CDR3 loop: CASSVRGEIDEQYF. CDR3 bases: TGTGCCAGCAGCGTAAGGGGCGAGATAGACGAGCAGTACTTC. Using reference TRBV9 and TRBJ2-7 for the parts outside the CDR3, the full variable domain is DSGVTQTPKHLITATGQRVTLRCSPRSGDLSVYWYQQSLDQGLQFLIQYYNGEERAKGNILERFSAQQFPDLHSELNLSSLELGDSALYFCASSVRGEIDEQYFGPGTRLTVT.

On this clonotype: The junction does not match germline at one end; this may be a read error. The rearrangement uses TRBV20-1 and TRBJ2-1, with 7 bases fitting TRBD1. The germline V gene encodes CDR1 DFQATT and CDR2 SNEGSKA (reference sequence). The CDR3 totals 14 residues. The CDR3 spells CSARDRSSCNEQFF. In DNA form, the CDR3 reads TGCAGTGCTAGGGACAGGAGCTCCTGCAATGAGCAGTTCTTC.

This clonotype has a count of ten or more. CDR3 in amino acids: CAIRDSNQPQHF. The DNA for the CDR3 is TGTGCCATCAGGGATAGCAATCAGCCCCAGCATTTT. J is TRBJ1-5 and V is TRBV10-3; no reliable D call. The CDR3 extends over 12 amino acids. Germline CDR1 is ENHRY and CDR2 is SYGVKD. V was clipped by 6 bases and J by 0 bases, with 3 bases between them.

This clonotype was observed once. J is TRBJ2-2 and V is TRBV28; the D is unclear. V was shortened by 3 bases and J by 3 bases, with 11 bases between the two germline ends. Germline V gene data show CDR1 as MDHEN and CDR2 as SYDVKM. The CDR3 length is 15 residues. The DNA of the CDR3 is TGTGCCAGCAGTTTGGCCACGTACTACACCGGGGAGCTGTTTTTT. As protein: CASSLATYYTGELFF.

This clonotype was detected once. V is TRBV24-1 and J is TRBJ2-3; 11 nucleotides match TRBD2. This CDR3 contains 17 residues. Trimming cost V 3 bases and J 6 bases; bases outside gene matches: 10. CDR1 and CDR2 (germline): KGHDR, SFDVKD. The CDR3, as DNA: TGTGCCACCAGTGATACTAGCGGGAGCTCAAACACGGATACGCAGTATTTT. It yields the protein CATSDTSGSSNTDTQYF.

The rearrangement joins TRBV20-1 to TRBJ2-1, with 10 bases that match TRBD2. V was pared by 3 bases and J by 7 bases, with 9 bases of the junction left unmatched. Germline CDR1 is DFQATT and CDR2 is SNEGSKA (reference sequence). The CDR3 contains 15 residues. CDR3 protein: CSARSSLAGVNEQFF. The CDR3 DNA reads as TGCAGTGCTAGGTCAAGCCTAGCGGGGGTAAATGAGCAGTTCTTC.

The chain has TRBV11-3 and TRBJ2-1, with D possibly TRBD1 on 5 matching bases. CDR3 length equals 13 residues. Germline V gives CDR1 SGHNT, CDR2 YENEEA. The ends were cut back, 6 bases at V and 3 bases at J, with 9 bases in the middle. The CDR3 bases are TGTGCCAGCAGGACAGACAACTACAATGAGCAGTTCTTC. Amino acid sequence: CASRTDNYNEQFF.

The sample holds a few counts of this clonotype. V usage is TRBV20-1 and J usage is TRBJ2-3; D remains unclear. Between the trimmed V and J ends, which lost 3 bases and 6 bases, there was a span of 13 bases. The length of the CDR3 is 13 residues. Germline V gives CDR1 DFQATT, CDR2 SNEGSKA (reference sequence). The CDR3: CSASKVQPDTQYF. The CDR3 bases are TGCAGTGCTAGCAAGGTCCAGCCGGATACGCAGTATTTT.

The chain links TRBV11-1 to TRBJ2-3; 8 nucleotides match TRBD1. The V gene's germline CDR1 is SGHAT and CDR2 FQDESV (reference sequence). The CDR3 consists of 13 residues. The ends lost 5 bases at V and 4 bases at J; junction bases unmatched: 2. DNA of the CDR3: TGTGCCAGCAGCACGACAGGGGCAGATACGCAGTATTTT. Translating gives CASSTTGADTQYF.

This clonotype was seen a few times. This rearrangement joins TRBV28 to TRBJ2-3, with D possibly matching TRBD2 (5 bases). Germline V gene data show CDR1 as MDHEN and CDR2 as SYDVKM. The CDR3 is made up of 15 amino acids. V was clipped by 8 bases and J by 0 bases, with 15 bases between them. CDR3 sequence reads: CASSGGPRSTDTQYF. CDR3 DNA: TGTGCCAGCTCCGGCGGGCCCAGGAGCACAGATACGCAGTATTTT.

This clonotype was detected only a few times. V is TRBV12-3 or TRBV12-4 and J is TRBJ2-5; 8 bases line up with TRBD1. V lost 2 bases and J lost 2; bases outside the gene matches: 13. This CDR3 comprises 18 residues. The CDR3 bases are TGTGCCAGCAGTTTATCTCGAAGTAGGACAGGGCCACAAGAGACCCAGTACTTC. The encoded protein is CASSLSRSRTGPQETQYF.

This rearrangement joins TRBV20-1 to TRBJ2-5; D is perhaps TRBD2 (5 bases). The J call may be wrong; the DNA end is better matched by TRBJ2-7. This CDR3 has 12 amino acids. Germline CDR1 reads DFQATT; CDR2 reads SNEGSKA (reference sequence). The CDR3 here is CSAKSRAYEQYF. The CDR3 coding sequence is TGCAGTGCTAAGTCGCGGGCCTACGAGCAGTACTTC.

This clonotype was seen repeatedly, ten times or more. This chain joins TRBV7-2 and TRBJ2-1; TRBD2 is a possible D gene (5 bases). CDR3 length: 15 amino acids. The V and J ends lost 5 bases and 3 bases respectively, with 14 bases between them. The germline CDR1 and CDR2 sequences are SGHTA and FQGNSA. The CDR3: CASSPSKGVYNEQFF. DNA of the CDR3: TGTGCCAGCAGCCCATCAAAGGGAGTCTACAATGAGCAGTTCTTC.

This chain connects TRBV7-9 to TRBJ1-2; 8 nucleotides line up with TRBD1. This CDR3 region has 13 residues. Per germline, CDR1 SEHNR and CDR2 FQNEAQ (reference sequence). The V and J ends lost 5 bases and 8 bases, in that order; junction bases with no gene match: 7. CDR3 in DNA: TGTGCCAGCAGCCCGGGACAGGCCGAAGGCTACACCTTC. Amino acid sequence: CASSPGQAEGYTF.

This clonotype was counted only a few times. One junction end does not reproduce the germline sequence, and a read error may be involved. V gene TRBV7-2 combines with J gene TRBJ2-3; TRBD2 agrees at 9 bases. Looked up from germline, CDR1 is SGHTA and CDR2 is FQGNSA. The CDR3 covers 14 residues. The CDR3 nucleotides read TGTGCCAGCAGATTAGCGGGAGCCCCAGATACGCAGTATTTT. Protein: CASRLAGAPDTQYF. The full variable domain, rest sourced from reference TRBV7-2 and TRBJ2-3, is GAGVSQSPSNKVTEKGKDVELRCDPISGHTALYWYRQSLGQGLEFLIYFQGNSAPDKSGLPSDRFSAERTGGSVSTLTIQRTQQEDSAVYLCASRLAGAPDTQYFGPGTRLTVL.

Regarding this clonotype: At one boundary the junction diverges from the germline segment, which might be a read error. In DNA form, the CDR3 reads TGTGCCTGCAGTTATCGAGTAGCGGGAGGCAATGAGCAGTTCTTC. Amino acid sequence: CACSYRVAGGNEQFF. V and J are TRBV6-2 or TRBV6-3 and TRBJ2-1; TRBD2 aligns across 10 bases. Per the germline V gene, CDR1 is MNHEY and CDR2 is SVGEGT. The CDR3 totals 15 residues.

V gene TRBV29-1 combines with J gene TRBJ2-3, with 7 bases that match TRBD1. CDR3 length: 14 amino acids. The V and J ends lost 3 bases and 0 bases, in that order; junction bases with no gene match: 3. The V gene's germline CDR1 is SQVTM and CDR2 ANQGSEA. CDR3 DNA: TGCAGCGTTGACCCGGGACAGAGCACAGATACGCAGTATTTT. Translating it yields CSVDPGQSTDTQYF.

In this sample, this clonotype turned up many times. This chain links TRBV29-1 with TRBJ2-3; D unresolved. From germline, CDR1 is SQVTM and CDR2 ANQGSEA. The CDR3 length is 14 residues. Trimming took 4 bases from V and 5 from J, leaving 16 bases between them. The chain's CDR3 is CSVVSRRGIDTQYF. The DNA of the CDR3 is TGCAGCGTTGTTAGCCGGAGAGGTATAGATACGCAGTATTTT.

This clonotype was found many times. This chain joins TRBV11-3 and TRBJ2-1; 8 nucleotides agree with TRBD1. The CDR3 runs to 16 residues. The V segment lost 1 base and the J segment 0 bases; nucleotides outside the gene matches: 2. Germline lookup yields CDR1 SGHNT and CDR2 YENEEA. In DNA, the CDR3 is TGTGCCAGCAGCTTAGCCGGGACAGGCTCCTACAATGAGCAGTTCTTC. It specifies CASSLAGTGSYNEQFF.

This clonotype was detected once. The V gene is TRBV4-2, the J gene TRBJ2-7; 9 bases are shared with TRBD1. CDR1 and CDR2 from the germline V gene are LGHNA and YNFKEQ. The CDR3 totals 15 residues. V lost 3 bases to trimming and J lost 5 bases; unmatched junction nucleotides: 8. CDR3 protein: CASSQVGQGAHEQYF. The CDR3 coding sequence is TGTGCCAGCAGCCAGGTGGGACAGGGCGCCCACGAGCAGTACTTC.

The chain recombines TRBV27 with TRBJ1-2, with TRBD1 identical over 7 bases. V lost 7 bases to trimming and J lost 5 bases; unmatched junction nucleotides: 7. The CDR3 is 13 residues long. The germline CDR1 and CDR2 sequences are MNHEY and SMNVEV (reference sequence). The CDR3 DNA reads TGTGCCAGCATTGGGGGGGACAGTTATGGCTACACCTTC. It translates to CASIGGDSYGYTF.

This clonotype was picked up a small number of times. This chain connects TRBV20-1 to TRBJ2-1; a possible D gene is TRBD2 (6 bases). Deletions cut 2 bases from V and 10 bases from J, with 18 bases between. Germline V gene sequence: CDR1 DFQATT, CDR2 SNEGSKA (reference sequence). The CDR3 sequence is 14 residues long. The CDR3 here is CSARNASAIIEQFF. Here the CDR3 DNA reads TGCAGTGCTAGAAATGCTAGCGCTATTATCGAGCAGTTCTTC.

This chain joins TRBV18 and TRBJ2-1; 8 positions agree with TRBD1. V trimming: 1 base; J trimming: 9 bases; junction bases outside the gene matches: 11. Germline loops: CDR1 KGHSH, CDR2 LQKENI. This CDR3 is 16 amino acids long. The CDR3 DNA reads as TGTGCCAGCTCACCACTCCGACAGGGGAAGGTTGGTGAGCAGTTCTTC. Its protein product is CASSPLRQGKVGEQFF.

V usage is TRBV20-1 and J usage is TRBJ2-7, with D possibly called TRBD1 or TRBD2 (6 bases each). The CDR3 loop spans 16 amino acids. V lost 6 bases to trimming and J lost 0 bases, with 21 bases between them. The germline CDR1 and CDR2 sequences are DFQATT and SNEGSKA (reference sequence). As DNA, the CDR3 is TGCAGTGCAAGGGAGGCCAGGGGCTCCCTCTCCTACGAGCAGTACTTC. Residues: CSAREARGSLSYEQYF.

The V call is TRBV6-6, the J call TRBJ2-3, with TRBD1 identical over 8 bases. This CDR3 spans 11 amino acids. CDR1 and CDR2 from the germline V gene are MNHNY and SVGAGI (reference sequence). The V segment lost 5 bases and the J segment 14 bases; nucleotides outside the gene matches: 6. CDR3 bases: TGTGCCAGCAGTGGACAGGGTGCGCTGTATTTT. This encodes CASSGQGALYF.

This clonotype has just a few counts. The chain employs TRBV20-1 and TRBJ2-3, with 10 bases identical to TRBD2. Germline CDR1 reads DFQATT; CDR2 reads SNEGSKA (reference sequence). The CDR3 has 14 amino acids. Germline trimming cut 6 bases from V and 5 bases from J; bases unmatched to any gene: 8. The CDR3, as DNA: TGCAGTGCATTAAGCGGGAGGGGAGGAGATACGCAGTATTTT. Protein product: CSALSGRGGDTQYF.

The chain links TRBV5-6 to TRBJ2-3, with 9 bases lining up with TRBD2. Germline assignment: CDR1 SGHDT and CDR2 YYEEEE. Trimming cost V 1 base and J 1 base; bases outside gene matches: 10. This CDR3 is built from 18 residues. CDR3 sequence reads: CASSLSWPAGGRTDTQYF. The CDR3 nucleotides are TGTGCCAGCAGCTTGAGTTGGCCAGCGGGAGGCCGCACAGATACGCAGTATTTT.

The rearrangement joins TRBV29-1 to TRBJ1-1, with 7 bases identical to TRBD1. V was pared by 6 bases and J by 2 bases, with 3 bases of the junction left unmatched. The V gene's germline CDR1 is SQVTM and CDR2 ANQGSEA. This CDR3 is built from 12 residues. The CDR3 loop reads CSVHRGNTEAFF. CDR3 nucleotides: TGCAGCGTGCACAGGGGTAACACTGAAGCTTTCTTT.